The sequence of this T cell receptor beta chain was determined in a study of blood T cell repertoires in COVID-19. V lost 5 bases, J lost 5 bases, and 10 bases stayed unmatched. The CDR3 totals 16 residues. The germline V gene encodes CDR1 MNHEY and CDR2 SMNVEV (reference sequence). Sequencing was performed with immunoSEQ multiplex PCR; in TCRdb, only in-frame clones are kept and a portion is missing. The sample includes a few hundred thousand clones, roughly 89% of them seen just once. This receptor was identified in a woman in her thirties or forties who had recovered from COVID-19. The V call is TRBV27, the J call TRBJ2-5; 11 positions agree with TRBD2. The sample consisted of peripheral blood. CDR3 nucleotides: TGTGCCAGCAGTCGGATTAGCGGGGGGGCCGGTGAGACCCAGTACTTC. Protein sequence: CASSRISGGAGETQYF.